Included here is one T cell receptor (beta chain) sequence, with context. Its cognate antigen is unknown. The data originate from a study of cytomegalovirus exposure and HLA in healthy donors. Study-level findings and limits: A later analysis, which compared TCR beta chains of equal frequency, found the HLA-associated ones more clonally expanded.

Primers for the PCR totalled 60 Vbeta and 13 Jbeta. The assay was immunoSEQ multiplex PCR, and TCRdb's table has in-frame clones only and misses some. The sample contains roughly 140,000 clones, over 75% of which appear only once. Germline V gives CDR1 MNHNS, CDR2 SASEGT. The CDR3 covers 13 residues. V lost 6 bases to trimming and J lost 4 bases, with 11 bases between them. This TCR was recovered from a male donor in good health and CMV-seronegative. The sample was PBMCs. The rearrangement links TRBV6-1 to TRBJ2-3; D gene unclear. The CDR3 here is CASRASLADTQYF. The DNA for the CDR3 is TGTGCCAGCAGGGCATCCCTGGCAGATACGCAGTATTTT.